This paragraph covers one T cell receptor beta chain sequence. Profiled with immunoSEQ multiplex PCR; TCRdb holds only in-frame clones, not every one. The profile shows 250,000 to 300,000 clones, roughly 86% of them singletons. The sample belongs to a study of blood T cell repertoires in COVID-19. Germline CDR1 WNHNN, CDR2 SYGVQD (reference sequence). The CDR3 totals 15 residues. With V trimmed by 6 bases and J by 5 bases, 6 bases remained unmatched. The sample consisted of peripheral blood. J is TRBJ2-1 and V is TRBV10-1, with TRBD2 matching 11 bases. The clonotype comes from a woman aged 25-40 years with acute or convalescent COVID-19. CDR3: CASSSGTSGHNEQFF. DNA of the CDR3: TGCGCCAGCAGCTCCGGGACTAGCGGACACAATGAGCAGTTCTTC.